The rows below give T cell receptor beta chains drawn from one sample of a study. TCRdb recomputed calls from the 5' RACE reads with MiXCR, one row per CDR3 protein. The sample holds over 8,000 distinct CDR3 sequences, approximately 67% seen once. The sequencing sample was made of tumor-infiltrating naive CD4+ T cells sorted from the breast tumor. These receptors all come from a female donor with breast cancer. CDR3s include the opening cysteine and the closing phenylalanine or tryptophan. The D gene is left open where the match is weak.

d_call: TRBD1; v_call: TRBV20-1; cdr3_aa: CSAGQAGKLFF
d_call: -; v_call: TRBV5-1; cdr3_aa: CASSSGTDGTDTQYF
d_call: TRBD1; v_call: TRBV20-1; cdr3_aa: CSASTPGQGFEQYF
d_call: -; v_call: TRBV29-1; cdr3_aa: CSVVQGDTEAFF
d_call: -; v_call: TRBV4-2; cdr3_aa: CASSQEGRNSNQPQHF
d_call: -; v_call: TRBV5-1; cdr3_aa: CASSLTAGTTIQYF
d_call: -; v_call: TRBV6-2/TRBV6-3; cdr3_aa: CASSDRYNSPLHF
d_call: -; v_call: TRBV10-3; cdr3_aa: CAISASDSYEQYF
d_call: TRBD2; v_call: TRBV7-2; cdr3_aa: CASSLVGSGYQETQYF
d_call: TRBD2; v_call: TRBV29-1; cdr3_aa: CSVESLAGDEQYF
d_call: TRBD2; v_call: TRBV29-1; cdr3_aa: CSASGREETQYF
d_call: TRBD2; v_call: TRBV5-1; cdr3_aa: CASSPRTSGAQETQYF
d_call: -; v_call: TRBV20-1; cdr3_aa: CSSGGGTDTQYF
d_call: -; v_call: TRBV4-1; cdr3_aa: CASSQDPSGAQNTEAFF
d_call: TRBD2; v_call: TRBV20-1; cdr3_aa: CSARGLADFIQYF
d_call: -; v_call: TRBV29-1; cdr3_aa: CSPIDELGHSNQPQHF
d_call: TRBD2; v_call: TRBV5-1; cdr3_aa: CASSLDSSGGGETQYF
d_call: -; v_call: TRBV7-8; cdr3_aa: CASSADRSGWGRYNSPLHF
d_call: TRBD2; v_call: TRBV12-3/TRBV12-4; cdr3_aa: CASSPGLAGEETQYF
d_call: -; v_call: TRBV5-1; cdr3_aa: CASSLGLTGIYEQYF
d_call: -; v_call: TRBV20-1; cdr3_aa: CSARQGDAGQPQHF
d_call: -; v_call: TRBV5-6; cdr3_aa: CASSTVNTEAFF
d_call: -; v_call: TRBV5-1; cdr3_aa: CASSLGQGRMETQYF
d_call: TRBD2; v_call: TRBV7-2; cdr3_aa: CASSLMVDSGGPLGITDTQYF
d_call: -; v_call: TRBV5-1; cdr3_aa: CASSLIPGVGTDTQYF
d_call: -; v_call: TRBV6-4; cdr3_aa: CASREQGGHTEAFF
d_call: TRBD2; v_call: TRBV20-1; cdr3_aa: CSALLPIAGIDNEQFF
d_call: -; v_call: TRBV20-1; cdr3_aa: CSAKDSMNTEAFF
d_call: -; v_call: TRBV4-1; cdr3_aa: CASSQEGYGRDGYTF
d_call: -; v_call: TRBV5-1; cdr3_aa: CASSLRQETQYF
d_call: TRBD1; v_call: TRBV28; cdr3_aa: CASSSGQDYEQYF
d_call: -; v_call: TRBV30; cdr3_aa: CAWSPRQPNTEAFF
d_call: -; v_call: TRBV20-1; cdr3_aa: CSARGGLTEAFF
d_call: -; v_call: TRBV29-1; cdr3_aa: CSVALQETQYF
d_call: TRBD2; v_call: TRBV20-1; cdr3_aa: CSALRGGSSYNEQFF
d_call: -; v_call: TRBV7-2; cdr3_aa: CASSASSYEQYF
d_call: -; v_call: TRBV12-3/TRBV12-4; cdr3_aa: CASSLNGRRQPQHF
d_call: -; v_call: TRBV20-1; cdr3_aa: CSASGAMAGLGSTDTQYF
d_call: TRBD2; v_call: TRBV27; cdr3_aa: CASSFRSGSADTQYF
d_call: -; v_call: TRBV27; cdr3_aa: CASSAGANSGVVGYGYTF
d_call: TRBD1; v_call: TRBV7-2; cdr3_aa: CASSPRDSRRGYTF
d_call: -; v_call: TRBV6-5; cdr3_aa: CASSYDPFYNEQFF
d_call: -; v_call: TRBV5-1; cdr3_aa: CASRRGEGQPQHF
d_call: -; v_call: TRBV12-3/TRBV12-4; cdr3_aa: CASTYPTPPDGYTF
d_call: TRBD2; v_call: TRBV11-3; cdr3_aa: CASSHGLAGGEGTDTQYF
d_call: -; v_call: TRBV3-1; cdr3_aa: CASSSPTSNEQYF
d_call: TRBD1; v_call: TRBV6-5; cdr3_aa: CASTADRVNYGYTF
d_call: TRBD2; v_call: TRBV7-2; cdr3_aa: CASSLVGTSFGETQYF
d_call: -; v_call: TRBV7-9; cdr3_aa: CASTTGGIYGYTF
d_call: TRBD2; v_call: TRBV7-6; cdr3_aa: CASSLRLAEETQYF
d_call: -; v_call: TRBV12-3/TRBV12-4; cdr3_aa: CASSLAGINYGYTF
d_call: -; v_call: TRBV15; cdr3_aa: CATSSTDTQYF
d_call: -; v_call: TRBV2; cdr3_aa: CASSRWEETYEQYF
d_call: -; v_call: TRBV7-6; cdr3_aa: CASSLAGWGASTDTQYF
d_call: -; v_call: TRBV20-1; cdr3_aa: CSARFWGRETQYF